Following are 8 T cell receptor beta chains from one sample sequenced in a study of shared clonotypes between healthy human individuals. This table comes from immunoSEQ multiplex PCR, and its TCRdb copy is limited to in-frame clones, with some not included. This sample has 950,000 to 1,200,000 clones, with around three quarters found just once. The sample comprised memory CD4+ T cells from PBMCs. As for subset: CD45RA-negative fraction. The receptors shown here come from a man between 18 and 35 years old in good health. Some clones in this sample may be carry-over from other donors' samples.

This chain connects TRBV7-2 to TRBJ2-3; D perhaps matches TRBD2 (5 bases). The V end was cut by 5 bases, the J end by 0 bases, with 18 bases between. Per germline, CDR1 SGHTA and CDR2 FQGNSA. The CDR3 covers 17 residues. CDR3 nucleotide sequence: TGTGCCAGCAGCCGAGGGCGCGTCCGATCTAGCACAGATACGCAGTATTTT. This gives the protein CASSRGRVRSSTDTQYF. The whole variable domain, remainder taken from reference TRBV7-2 and TRBJ2-3, is GAGVSQSPSNKVTEKGKDVELRCDPISGHTALYWYRQSLGQGLEFLIYFQGNSAPDKSGLPSDRFSAERTGGSVSTLTIQRTQQEDSAVYLCASSRGRVRSSTDTQYFGPGTRLTVL.

The V and J genes are TRBV14 and TRBJ1-2, with a weak D call TRBD1 (6 bases). Between the trimmed V and J ends, which lost 4 bases and 5 bases, there was a span of 14 bases. This CDR3 is built from 14 residues. Germline V gene data show CDR1 as SGHDN and CDR2 as FVKESK. The CDR3 bases are TGTGCCAGCAGCCTCCAGGGGACCGCATATGGCTACACCTTC. The encoded protein is CASSLQGTAYGYTF.

The rearrangement joins TRBV2 to TRBJ1-2, with TRBD1 as a possible D gene (5 bases). Per the germline V gene, CDR1 is SNHLY and CDR2 is FYNNEI. Trimming took 8 bases from V and 7 from J, leaving 8 bases between them. This CDR3 is built from 10 residues. The DNA of the CDR3 is TGTGCCAGCGCAGGGAGTGGCTACACCTTC. Protein product: CASAGSGYTF.

The DNA of the CDR3 is TGTGCCACCAGCAAAACCGTAGGAATTCAGCCCCAGCATTTT. Its protein is CATSKTVGIQPQHF. This chain uses TRBV15 with TRBJ1-5, with D uncertain. Per germline, CDR1 LNHNV and CDR2 YYDKDF (reference sequence). Trimming removed 4 bases at V and 6 bases at J, with 13 bases between. CDR3 length: 14 amino acids.

The chain links TRBV5-1 to TRBJ2-3; TRBD2 agrees at 13 bases. With V trimmed by 4 bases and J by 6 bases, 5 bases remained unmatched. Looked up from germline, CDR1 is SGHRS and CDR2 is YFSETQ. The length of the CDR3 is 15 residues. CDR3 in amino acids: CASSGLAGAGDTQYF. In nucleotides, the CDR3 is TGCGCCAGCAGCGGACTAGCGGGAGCGGGGGATACGCAGTATTTT. Full variable domain (remainder filled in from reference TRBV5-1 and TRBJ2-3): KAGVTQTPRYLIKTRGQQVTLSCSPISGHRSVSWYQQTPGQGLQFLFEYFSETQRNKGNFPGRFSGRQFSNSRSEMNVSTLELGDSALYLCASSGLAGAGDTQYFGPGTRLTVL.

This chain links TRBV7-2 with TRBJ2-5, with D tentatively TRBD1 or TRBD2 (5 bases each). The CDR3 runs to 15 residues. Between the trimmed V and J ends, which lost 5 bases and 2 bases, there was a span of 15 bases. CDR1 and CDR2 (germline): SGHTA, FQGNSA. The CDR3 DNA is TGTGCCAGCAGCCTAACCCGGGACCGGCAAGAGACCCAGTACTTC. This encodes CASSLTRDRQETQYF.

This clone was picked up many times. The chain joins TRBV27 to TRBJ2-5; 7 bases map to TRBD1. J was trimmed by 4 bases and V by 8 bases; bases with no gene match: 4. CDR1 MNHEY and CDR2 SMNVEV come from the germline V gene (reference sequence). The CDR3 is 12 residues long. This CDR3 is CASGDRVETQYF. The CDR3 DNA follows: TGTGCCAGCGGTGACAGGGTAGAGACCCAGTACTTC.

The chain couples TRBV28 to TRBJ2-7; 7 bases agree with TRBD2. Germline assignment: CDR1 MDHEN and CDR2 SYDVKM. This CDR3 has 16 amino acids. V was pared by 5 bases and J by 5 bases, with 15 bases of the junction left unmatched. The CDR3 here is CASSIPGGREGDEQYF. CDR3 in DNA: TGTGCCAGCAGTATCCCTGGCGGGAGAGAAGGGGACGAGCAGTACTTC.